The next 29 T cell receptor beta chains were all read from a single sample in a study of T cell responses to AZD1222 COVID-19 vaccine. Measured with immunoSEQ multiplex PCR; TCRdb has only the in-frame clones, and not every one. The sample lists about 110,000 clones; roughly 90% were seen once. Sample: peripheral blood, taken on day 0 of AZD1222 vaccination. The receptors originated from an adult in good health.

V is TRBV7-8 and J is TRBJ1-5, with TRBD1 matching over 7 bases. V lost 5 bases, J lost 2 bases, and 6 bases stayed unmatched. The CDR3 contains 15 residues. CDR1 SGHVS and CDR2 FQNEAQ come from the germline V gene. For the CDR3, the DNA is TGTGCCAGCAGCCTTCTAACAGGGGGCAATCAGCCCCAGCATTTT. Protein sequence: CASSLLTGGNQPQHF.

The rearrangement joins TRBV5-6 to TRBJ2-1, with 7 nucleotides matching TRBD1. The V gene's germline CDR1 is SGHDT and CDR2 YYEEEE. The CDR3 is 14 amino acids. V was clipped by 4 bases and J by 12 bases; unmatched bases: 13. This CDR3 reads CASSTPGQPTGQFF. The CDR3 bases are TGTGCCAGCAGCACCCCGGGACAGCCGACGGGGCAGTTCTTC.

V is TRBV5-6 and J is TRBJ2-2; D is undetermined. Germline V gene lookup returns CDR1 SGHDT and CDR2 YYEEEE. Trimming removed 1 base at V and 4 bases at J, with 11 bases between. This CDR3 has 15 amino acids. The CDR3 DNA follows: TGTGCCAGCAGCTTGCGTGTAGGGCTCACCGGGGAGCTGTTTTTT. Residues: CASSLRVGLTGELFF.

This rearrangement joins TRBV19 to TRBJ2-7; 9 bases are shared with TRBD2. CDR3 length equals 15 residues. Germline V lookup: CDR1 LNHDA, CDR2 SQIVND (reference sequence). Unmatched junction bases numbered 6, after V lost 6 bases and J lost 0 bases. The CDR3 DNA follows: TGTGCCAGTAGCCCCGCGGGGGGGAACTCCTACGAGCAGTACTTC. The encoded protein is CASSPAGGNSYEQYF. Based on the CDR3 plus reference TRBV19 and TRBJ2-7, the full variable domain is DGGITQSPKYLFRKEGQNVTLSCEQNLNHDAMYWYRQDPGQGLRLIYYSQIVNDFQKGDIAEGYSVSREKKESFPLTVTSAQKNPTAFYLCASSPAGGNSYEQYFGPGTRLTVT.

The V gene is TRBV19, the J gene TRBJ2-4; D is undetermined. CDR1 and CDR2 from the germline V gene are LNHDA and SQIVND (reference sequence). The ends were cut back, 0 bases at V and 5 bases at J, with 8 bases in the middle. CDR3 length equals 14 residues. DNA for the CDR3: TGTGCCAGTAGTATAGAAGTTCGGGAAAACATTCAGTACTTC. This gives the protein CASSIEVRENIQYF. The complete variable domain, with remaining parts taken from reference TRBV19 and TRBJ2-4, reads DGGITQSPKYLFRKEGQNVTLSCEQNLNHDAMYWYRQDPGQGLRLIYYSQIVNDFQKGDIAEGYSVSREKKESFPLTVTSAQKNPTAFYLCASSIEVRENIQYFGAGTRLSVL.

The rearrangement uses TRBV30 and TRBJ1-1; the match to TRBD1 covers 10 bases. Losses at the gene ends were 2 bases for V and 4 bases for J; bases not matched to a gene: 4. CDR1 and CDR2 from the germline V gene are GTSNPN and SVGIG (reference sequence). This CDR3 region has 14 residues. The CDR3 nucleotides read TGTGCCTGGAGTACCGGACAGGGGGGCACTGAAGCTTTCTTT. It is translated as CAWSTGQGGTEAFF.

The genes are TRBV27 and TRBJ2-1, with D possibly being TRBD2 (5 bases). CDR3 length: 15 amino acids. V lost 0 bases to trimming and J lost 6 bases, with 12 bases between them. Germline-derived CDR1 and CDR2 are MNHEY and SMNVEV (reference sequence). CDR3 residues: CASSLSRTWGNEQFF. In DNA form, the CDR3 reads TGTGCCAGCAGTTTATCCCGGACTTGGGGCAATGAGCAGTTCTTC.

The chain uses TRBV6-5 and TRBJ1-1, with D unclear. V shed 5 bases and J shed 11 bases, with 15 bases lying between them. Per the germline V gene, CDR1 is MNHEY and CDR2 is SVGAGI. The CDR3 consists of 12 residues. CDR3 loop: CASSPGPQRAFF. CDR3 coding DNA: TGTGCCAGCAGTCCCGGGCCCCAGAGGGCTTTCTTT.

J is TRBJ2-2 and V is TRBV11-2; D is possibly TRBD1 (6 bases). Germline V gene lookup returns CDR1 SGHAT and CDR2 FQNNGV. V lost 3 bases and J 4 bases, leaving 9 bases between the germline ends. The CDR3 has 14 amino acids. CDR3 bases: TGTGCCAGCAGCTTTAACAGGGCCACCGGGGAGCTGTTTTTT. It yields the protein CASSFNRATGELFF.

This clone was seen once. The gene calls are TRBV28 and TRBJ2-7; 10 bases are shared with TRBD1. CDR1 and CDR2 from the germline V gene are MDHEN and SYDVKM. With 3 bases clipped from V and 3 bases from J, the junction kept 8 bases outside the gene matches. The CDR3 totals 16 residues. DNA for the CDR3: TGTGCCAGCAGTTTTCCCCGGACAGGGGGTGACTACGAGCAGTACTTC. Translation: CASSFPRTGGDYEQYF.

The chain joins TRBV30 to TRBJ1-2, with D unclear. There are 13 residues in the CDR3. Germline CDR1 GTSNPN, CDR2 SVGIG (reference sequence). The V gene lost 4 bases and the J gene lost 0 bases, with 9 bases spanning the gap. The CDR3 DNA reads as TGTGCCTGGACAAGAGGGACTAACTATGGCTACACCTTC. It encodes CAWTRGTNYGYTF.

This rearrangement joins TRBV2 to TRBJ2-2; 9 bases line up with TRBD1. The CDR3 has 16 amino acids. From germline, CDR1 is SNHLY and CDR2 FYNNEI. The junction had 13 bases not matched to a gene; V was cut back by 9 bases and J by 5 bases. Here the CDR3 reads CASEEPGQGQTGELFF. Written as DNA, the CDR3 is TGTGCCAGTGAGGAACCGGGACAGGGACAAACCGGGGAGCTGTTTTTT.

This sequence joins TRBV5-4 and TRBJ2-7; 12 nucleotides align to TRBD2. CDR3 length: 16 amino acids. Looked up from germline, CDR1 is SGHNT and CDR2 is YYREEE (reference sequence). Losses at the gene ends were 4 bases for V and 4 bases for J; bases not matched to a gene: 9. The CDR3, as DNA: TGTGCCAGCAGCGCCGCTACTAGCGGGAGGAGTTACGAGCAGTACTTC. Amino acids: CASSAATSGRSYEQYF. The variable domain in full, completed from reference TRBV5-4 and TRBJ2-7, reads ETGVTQSPTHLIKTRGQQVTLRCSSQSGHNTVSWYQQALGQGPQFIFQYYREEENGRGNFPPRFSGLQFPNYSSELNVNALELDDSALYLCASSAATSGRSYEQYFGPGTRLTVT.

This sequence joins TRBV6-5 and TRBJ1-5; D unclear. Per germline, CDR1 MNHEY and CDR2 SVGAGI. V was trimmed by 0 bases and J by 0 bases, leaving 6 bases between them. This CDR3 contains 15 residues. CDR3 amino acids: CASSYSRVSNQPQHF. The CDR3 nucleotides read TGTGCCAGCAGTTACTCGAGGGTTAGCAATCAGCCCCAGCATTTT.

The count of this clone is one. The chain joins TRBV6-4 to TRBJ1-5; D is uncertain. Germline V CDR1 and CDR2: MRHNA, SNTAGT. The CDR3 runs 13 residues. Trimming stripped 5 bases from V and 4 bases from J, with 9 bases between. The CDR3 reads CASSPSLNQPQHF. CDR3 sequence (DNA): TGTGCCAGCAGTCCCAGCCTAAATCAGCCCCAGCATTTT.

The chain uses TRBV11-2 and TRBJ2-7; D call uncertain. CDR1 and CDR2 (germline): SGHAT, FQNNGV. The ends were cut back, 5 bases at V and 0 bases at J, with 11 bases in the middle. This CDR3 region has 14 residues. The CDR3 bases are TGTGCCAGCAGCCTGAGGTTCAGCTCCTACGAGCAGTACTTC. Protein sequence: CASSLRFSSYEQYF.

The V call is TRBV9, the J call TRBJ2-7, with 7 bases matching TRBD2. Germline V gene data show CDR1 as SGDLS and CDR2 as YYNGEE. V gave up 0 bases and J gave up 6 bases; unmatched junction bases: 3. The CDR3 length is 13 residues. CDR3 amino acids: CASSVGLAVEQYF. CDR3 nucleotides: TGTGCCAGCAGCGTAGGGCTAGCGGTCGAGCAGTACTTC.

This chain links TRBV19 with TRBJ2-7; a weak D match, TRBD1 (6 bases). The V gene's germline CDR1 is LNHDA and CDR2 SQIVND (reference sequence). The CDR3 contains 15 residues. V lost 0 bases to trimming and J lost 1 base, with 10 bases between them. CDR3 residues: CASSIDGTSSYEQYF. The CDR3 nucleotides are TGTGCCAGTAGTATAGATGGGACAAGTTCCTACGAGCAGTACTTC. Using reference TRBV19 and TRBJ2-7 for the parts outside the CDR3, the full variable domain is DGGITQSPKYLFRKEGQNVTLSCEQNLNHDAMYWYRQDPGQGLRLIYYSQIVNDFQKGDIAEGYSVSREKKESFPLTVTSAQKNPTAFYLCASSIDGTSSYEQYFGPGTRLTVT.

J is TRBJ1-5 and V is TRBV7-8; possible D gene TRBD1, 6 bases. V was cut by 1 base and J by 6 bases, with 10 bases left in between. The length of the CDR3 is 14 residues. Germline-derived CDR1 and CDR2 are SGHVS and FQNEAQ. CDR3 residues: CASSLDQGSQPQHF. CDR3 nucleotides: TGTGCCAGCAGCTTAGACCAGGGGAGTCAGCCCCAGCATTTT.

This chain connects TRBV7-8 to TRBJ1-5; no clear D. Trimming left V 1 base short and J 2 bases short, with 12 bases between. The CDR3 has 16 residues. Germline CDR1 and CDR2: SGHVS and FQNEAQ. CDR3 DNA: TGTGCCAGCAGCTTAGATTTGGCAGTAGGCAATCAGCCCCAGCATTTT. Its protein product is CASSLDLAVGNQPQHF.

A word on this clone: The same CDR3 arises from other DNA sequences in this sample as well. V is TRBV5-1 and J is TRBJ1-1, with 8 bases that match TRBD1. Germline trimming cut 3 bases from V and 2 bases from J; bases unmatched to any gene: 3. Germline CDR1 and CDR2: SGHRS and YFSETQ. The CDR3 is 14 amino acids. CDR3 protein: CASSSGTGNTEAFF. CDR3 DNA: TGCGCCAGCAGCTCTGGGACAGGAAACACTGAAGCTTTCTTT.

The V gene is TRBV6-4, the J gene TRBJ2-2, with TRBD1 identical over 7 bases. Germline lookup yields CDR1 MRHNA and CDR2 SNTAGT. Germline trimming cut 6 bases from V and 0 bases from J; bases unmatched to any gene: 1. CDR3 length: 14 amino acids. This CDR3 is CASSGQANTGELFF. CDR3 DNA sequence: TGTGCCAGCAGCGGACAGGCGAACACCGGGGAGCTGTTTTTT.

This clone was observed once. V is TRBV30 and J is TRBJ1-3; 8 bases are a match to TRBD1. The CDR3 has 15 amino acids. V lost 2 bases to trimming and J lost 0 bases; unmatched junction nucleotides: 3. Germline V CDR1 and CDR2: GTSNPN, SVGIG (reference sequence). The DNA for the CDR3 is TGTGCCTGGAGTCGGGACAGGAGCTCTGGAAACACCATATATTTT. Translation: CAWSRDRSSGNTIYF.

The chain has TRBV29-1 and TRBJ1-1, with 8 bases lining up with TRBD1. Trimming at V came to 6 bases and at J to 6 bases, leaving 9 bases not matched to a gene. There are 13 residues in the CDR3. Germline lookup yields CDR1 SQVTM and CDR2 ANQGSEA. CDR3 DNA: TGCAGCGTCCTCTCACAGGGGGAGGCTGAAGCTTTCTTT. This codes for CSVLSQGEAEAFF. Full variable domain (rest looked up from reference TRBV29-1 and TRBJ1-1): SAVISQKPSRDICQRGTSLTIQCQVDSQVTMMFWYRQQPGQSLTLIATANQGSEATYESGFVIDKFPISRPNLTFSTLTVSNMSPEDSSIYLCSVLSQGEAEAFFGQGTRLTVV.

This chain uses TRBV6-1 with TRBJ1-1; the D is unclear. With 1 base removed from V and 1 base from J, the gap between germline ends came to 10 bases. Germline V lookup: CDR1 MNHNS, CDR2 SASEGT. This CDR3 contains 15 residues. CDR3 in amino acids: CASSEGRTGNTEAFF. DNA of the CDR3: TGTGCCAGCAGTGAAGGGAGGACCGGGAACACTGAAGCTTTCTTT.

This sequence joins TRBV11-2 and TRBJ2-2, with TRBD2 as a possible D gene (6 bases). The V gene lost 4 bases and the J gene lost 1 base, with 13 bases spanning the gap. This CDR3 spans 16 amino acids. The germline V gene encodes CDR1 SGHAT and CDR2 FQNNGV. The CDR3 coding sequence is TGTGCCAGCAGCTCCACTCGGGGGAGGAACACCGGGGAGCTGTTTTTT. This gives the protein CASSSTRGRNTGELFF. The variable domain in full, completed from reference TRBV11-2 and TRBJ2-2, reads EAGVAQSPRYKIIEKRQSVAFWCNPISGHATLYWYQQILGQGPKLLIQFQNNGVVDDSQLPKDRFSAERLKGVDSTLKIQPAKLEDSAVYLCASSSTRGRNTGELFFGEGSRLTVL.

Turning to this clone: Germline and junction disagree at one end, which may indicate a read error. This chain connects TRBV30 to TRBJ2-7; D gene ambiguous. Germline V lookup: CDR1 GTSNPN, CDR2 SVGIG (reference sequence). CDR3 length: 13 amino acids. The CDR3, as DNA: TGTGCCTGGCGACCGCCTTTAACCCTAACGCAAGGCTTC. Translation gives CAWRPPLTLTQGF. The full variable domain, in which reference TRBV30 and TRBJ2-7 provide the parts outside the CDR3, is SQTIHQWPATLVQPVGSPLSLECTVEGTSNPNLYWYRQAAGRGLQLLFYSVGIGQISSEVPQNLSASRPQDRQFILSSKKLLLSDSGFYLCAWRPPLTLTQGFGPGTRLTVT.

V gene TRBV30 combines with J gene TRBJ1-6; D is perhaps TRBD1 (5 bases). With 5 bases removed from V and 6 bases from J, the gap between germline ends came to 11 bases. Germline V gene sequence: CDR1 GTSNPN, CDR2 SVGIG (reference sequence). The CDR3 runs to 13 residues. The CDR3: CAWEGTVNSPLHF. In DNA, the CDR3 is TGTGCCTGGGAGGGGACGGTTAATTCACCCCTCCACTTT.

The chain uses TRBV7-9 and TRBJ1-1, with D hard to call. Germline V lookup: CDR1 SEHNR, CDR2 FQNEAQ (reference sequence). This CDR3 has 14 residues. The germline V and J ends were trimmed by 5 bases and 3 bases, with 13 bases remaining between them. CDR3 in DNA: TGTGCCAGCAGCCCCGGAGGGTCGTACACTGAAGCTTTCTTT. It codes for CASSPGGSYTEAFF.